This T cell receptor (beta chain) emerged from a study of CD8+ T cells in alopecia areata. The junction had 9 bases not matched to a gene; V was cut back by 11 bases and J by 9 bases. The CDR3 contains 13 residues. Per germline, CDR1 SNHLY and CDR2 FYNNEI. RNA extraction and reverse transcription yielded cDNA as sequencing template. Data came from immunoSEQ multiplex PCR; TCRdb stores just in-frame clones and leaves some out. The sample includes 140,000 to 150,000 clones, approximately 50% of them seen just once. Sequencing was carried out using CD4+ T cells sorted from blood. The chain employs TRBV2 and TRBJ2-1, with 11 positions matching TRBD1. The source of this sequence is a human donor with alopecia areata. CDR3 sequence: CASTRTGGLEQFF. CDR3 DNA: TGTGCCTCTACTAGGACAGGGGGCCTTGAGCAGTTCTTC.